The 28 T cell receptor beta chains reported below all come from one sample, sequenced in a study of cytomegalovirus exposure and HLA in healthy donors. PCR employed 60 Vbeta and 13 Jbeta primers. Here immunoSEQ multiplex PCR was the method, and the copy in TCRdb shows in-frame clones only, minus some. The repertoire includes some 150,000 clones, under 75% of them detected once, and 2% to 3% sits in the top ten. Sequencing was carried out using PBMCs. The receptors derive from a woman aged 40 to 55 in good health and CMV-seronegative.

This clone was found a few times. The chain links TRBV29-1 to TRBJ1-1; no reliable D call. The V gene's germline CDR1 is SQVTM and CDR2 ANQGSEA. This CDR3 is built from 13 residues. The germline V and J ends were trimmed by 5 bases and 1 base, with 11 bases remaining between them. In DNA form, the CDR3 reads TGCAGCGTTTCCCCGAGAGGGAACACTGAAGCTTTCTTT. Amino acids: CSVSPRGNTEAFF.

The chain couples TRBV9 to TRBJ2-1; 7 nucleotides line up with TRBD2. V shed 1 base, J shed 3 bases, and the junction held 7 bases outside the gene matches. Germline CDR1 is SGDLS and CDR2 is YYNGEE. This CDR3 region has 16 residues. The CDR3 coding sequence is TGTGCCAGCAGCGTAATTGCGGGGGTTAGCTACAATGAGCAGTTCTTC. This codes for CASSVIAGVSYNEQFF.

This rearrangement joins TRBV6-1 to TRBJ1-2; 10 bases agree with TRBD1. With V trimmed by 11 bases and J by 5 bases, 14 bases remained unmatched. The CDR3 has 15 amino acids. Germline lookup yields CDR1 MNHNS and CDR2 SASEGT. Written as DNA, the CDR3 is TGTGCCCTACAGTCCGGGACAGGGGCCCCTTATGGCTACACCTTC. Amino acids: CALQSGTGAPYGYTF.

The chain carries TRBV30 and TRBJ2-7; TRBD1 might be the D (6 bases). Trimming left V 7 bases short and J 5 bases short, with 18 bases between. Germline CDR1 and CDR2: GTSNPN and SVGIG (reference sequence). This CDR3 has 13 amino acids. The CDR3 DNA sequence: TGTGCCTTAGAAAGCGGACAGCTGGACGAGCAGTACTTC. Its protein is CALESGQLDEQYF.

V and J are TRBV5-1 and TRBJ2-3; TRBD2 might be the D (5 bases). CDR1 is SGHRS and CDR2 is YFSETQ in the germline V gene. The CDR3 consists of 16 residues. V lost 1 base and J 4 bases, leaving 16 bases between the germline ends. In nucleotides, the CDR3 is TGCGCCAGCAGCTTGATAGGTGAGAGGCGGGCAGATACGCAGTATTTT. This gives the protein CASSLIGERRADTQYF. Combining the CDR3 with reference TRBV5-1 and TRBJ2-3 gives the whole variable domain KAGVTQTPRYLIKTRGQQVTLSCSPISGHRSVSWYQQTPGQGLQFLFEYFSETQRNKGNFPGRFSGRQFSNSRSEMNVSTLELGDSALYLCASSLIGERRADTQYFGPGTRLTVL.

This clone was counted a single time. The chain links TRBV4-2 to TRBJ1-1, with TRBD1 identical over 7 bases. The germline CDR1 and CDR2 sequences are LGHNA and YNFKEQ. This CDR3 contains 15 residues. J gave up 3 bases and V 4 bases, and 8 bases lay outside the gene matches. CDR3 protein: CASSRTGEGYTEAFF. CDR3 coding DNA: TGTGCCAGCAGCCGCACAGGGGAAGGGTACACTGAAGCTTTCTTT.

This rearrangement joins TRBV7-8 to TRBJ2-7; TRBD1 might be the D (6 bases). Germline V gene data show CDR1 as SGHVS and CDR2 as FQNEAQ. Between the trimmed V and J ends, which lost 5 bases and 6 bases, there was a span of 23 bases. This CDR3 is built from 16 residues. The chain's CDR3 is CASSPTRQVPSFEQYF. CDR3 sequence (DNA): TGTGCCAGCAGCCCAACCCGACAGGTCCCCAGTTTCGAGCAGTACTTC.

Details on this clone: Distinct nucleotide sequences in the sample also encode this CDR3. This chain links TRBV4-1 with TRBJ2-5, with 10 bases matching TRBD2. CDR1 MGHRA and CDR2 YSYEKL come from the germline V gene. V shed 3 bases, J shed 4 bases, and the junction held 11 bases outside the gene matches. CDR3 length equals 17 residues. The CDR3 reads CASSQDLPSGGGETQYF. The DNA of the CDR3 is TGCGCCAGCAGCCAGGATCTTCCTAGCGGGGGTGGAGAGACCCAGTACTTC.

The CDR3 here is CASSTQGGNYGYTF. The CDR3 DNA is TGTGCCAGCAGCACCCAAGGGGGTAACTATGGCTACACCTTC. The gene calls are TRBV9 and TRBJ1-2; perhaps TRBD1 as D (6 bases). Deletions cut 4 bases from V and 1 base from J, with 11 bases between. Germline CDR1 is SGDLS and CDR2 is YYNGEE. The CDR3 sequence is 14 residues long.

This sequence joins TRBV30 and TRBJ1-2; TRBD1 might be the D (6 bases). Trimming shortened V by 0 bases and J by 3 bases, and 11 bases separated the two germline ends. The germline CDR1 and CDR2 sequences are GTSNPN and SVGIG (reference sequence). CDR3 length: 14 residues. The CDR3 region has the DNA TGTGCCTGGAGTGTAAACACAGGGTACTATGGCTACACCTTC. Translating gives CAWSVNTGYYGYTF. Together with reference TRBV30 and TRBJ1-2, the CDR3 gives the full variable domain: SQTIHQWPATLVQPVGSPLSLECTVEGTSNPNLYWYRQAAGRGLQLLFYSVGIGQISSEVPQNLSASRPQDRQFILSSKKLLLSDSGFYLCAWSVNTGYYGYTFGSGTRLTVV.

This clone was seen more than once but under ten times. DNA of the CDR3: TGTGCCAGCAGTGAACAGGGGAATTCACCCCTCCACTTT. Translating gives CASSEQGNSPLHF. The chain combines TRBV25-1 with TRBJ1-6, with a tentative D call TRBD1 (6 bases). The CDR3 extends over 13 amino acids. The V end was cut by 2 bases, the J end by 7 bases, with 6 bases between. The germline CDR1 and CDR2 sequences are MGHDK and SYGVNS.

This chain uses TRBV13 with TRBJ1-2; D remains unclear. The germline V gene has CDR1 PRHDT and CDR2 FYEKMQ (reference sequence). Trimming removed 6 bases from V and 8 bases from J, with 7 bases in between. The CDR3 totals 10 residues. As DNA, the CDR3 is TGTGCCAGCAGTGGAGGCGGCTACACCTTC. This encodes CASSGGGYTF.

The CDR3 nucleotides are TGTGCCAGCAGCTTAAACTCGAACACCGGGGAGCTGTTTTTT. Translated, it gives CASSLNSNTGELFF. V gene TRBV7-3 combines with J gene TRBJ2-2; D uncertain. This CDR3 comprises 14 residues. V shed 1 base and J shed 0 bases, with 3 bases lying between them. Germline V gene data show CDR1 as SGHTA and CDR2 as FQGTGA.

The chain combines TRBV5-1 with TRBJ2-7; D may be TRBD1 (6 bases). From germline, CDR1 is SGHRS and CDR2 YFSETQ. The CDR3 contains 15 residues. Trimming pared 5 bases from V and 5 bases from J, leaving 20 bases between. The chain's CDR3 is CASSSTGRSGDEQYF. In DNA, the CDR3 is TGCGCCAGCAGTTCGACAGGCCGGTCCGGGGACGAGCAGTACTTC.

The chain joins TRBV2 to TRBJ2-3, with TRBD1 matching over 9 bases. The CDR3 is 15 residues long. Germline CDR1 is SNHLY and CDR2 is FYNNEI. Unmatched junction bases numbered 8, after V lost 6 bases and J lost 4 bases. The CDR3 loop is CASSRGTGPPDTQYF. In DNA form, the CDR3 reads TGTGCCAGCAGCCGCGGGACAGGGCCCCCAGATACGCAGTATTTT. Looking up the rest from reference TRBV2 and TRBJ2-3 gives the full variable domain: EPEVTQTPSHQVTQMGQEVILRCVPISNHLYFYWYRQILGQKVEFLVSFYNNEISEKSEIFDDQFSVERPDGSNFTLKIRSTKLEDSAMYFCASSRGTGPPDTQYFGPGTRLTVL.

The chain carries TRBV28 and TRBJ1-4, with D perhaps TRBD1 (5 bases). The CDR3 contains 18 residues. Trimming left V 5 bases short and J 5 bases short, with 24 bases between. Germline loops: CDR1 MDHEN, CDR2 SYDVKM. The CDR3 region has the DNA TGTGCCAGCAGTGAAGATGCGGGACGCATTCGGGGAAATGAAAAACTGTTTTTT. It translates to CASSEDAGRIRGNEKLFF. Together with reference TRBV28 and TRBJ1-4, the CDR3 gives the full variable domain: DVKVTQSSRYLVKRTGEKVFLECVQDMDHENMFWYRQDPGLGLRLIYFSYDVKMKEKGDIPEGYSVSREKKERFSLILESASTNQTSMYLCASSEDAGRIRGNEKLFFGSGTQLSVL.

The V call is TRBV28, the J call TRBJ2-7; 12 bases match TRBD2. V shed 6 bases, J shed 4 bases, and the junction held 7 bases outside the gene matches. The germline V gene has CDR1 MDHEN and CDR2 SYDVKM. The CDR3 loop spans 15 amino acids. CDR3 in amino acids: CASSPTSGGLYEQYF. CDR3 in DNA: TGTGCCAGCAGCCCTACTAGCGGGGGGCTTTACGAGCAGTACTTC.

This rearrangement joins TRBV15 to TRBJ1-1; 8 nucleotides align to TRBD1. The germline CDR1 and CDR2 sequences are LNHNV and YYDKDF (reference sequence). V dropped 1 base and J dropped 5; count of bases not matched to a gene: 6. This CDR3 comprises 15 residues. The CDR3 here is CATSRGPRQGTEAFF. In DNA, the CDR3 is TGTGCCACCAGCAGAGGGCCGAGACAGGGGACTGAAGCTTTCTTT.

The genes are TRBV11-2 and TRBJ2-7; 9 nucleotides line up with TRBD2. Per the germline V gene, CDR1 is SGHAT and CDR2 is FQNNGV. Trimming took 6 bases from V and 2 from J; bases not matched to a gene: 8. This CDR3 is built from 15 residues. For the CDR3, the DNA is TGTGCCAGCAGTACCGCGGGGGGGAGAACCTACGAGCAGTACTTC. It translates to CASSTAGGRTYEQYF.

V is TRBV6-5 and J is TRBJ1-2, with 8 nucleotides matching TRBD1. The length of the CDR3 is 16 residues. J was trimmed by 8 bases and V by 0 bases; bases with no gene match: 11. Germline values: CDR1 MNHEY, CDR2 SVGAGI. The CDR3 DNA is TGTGCCAGCAGTTACTCCCCGGGGCAGGGGGCTTTCGGCTACACCTTC. Translation: CASSYSPGQGAFGYTF.

This chain joins TRBV5-1 and TRBJ2-1; 12 nucleotides align to TRBD2. Germline lookup yields CDR1 SGHRS and CDR2 YFSETQ. J gave up 9 bases and V 4 bases, and 11 bases lay outside the gene matches. The CDR3 length is 16 residues. The CDR3: CASSPKASGGAGEQFF. CDR3 in DNA: TGCGCCAGCAGCCCCAAGGCTAGCGGGGGGGCAGGTGAGCAGTTCTTC.

A single count supports this clone. The rearrangement uses TRBV6-5 and TRBJ1-2; 7 nucleotides align to TRBD1. CDR3 length equals 16 residues. The germline gives CDR1 MNHEY, CDR2 SVGAGI. V trimming: 0 bases; J trimming: 0 bases; junction bases outside the gene matches: 4. For the CDR3, the DNA is TGTGCCAGCAGTTACTCGAGCAGGGGGTCTAACTATGGCTACACCTTC. The encoded protein is CASSYSSRGSNYGYTF.

This sequence joins TRBV2 and TRBJ1-5; weak D call: TRBD1 (6 bases). Germline V gives CDR1 SNHLY, CDR2 FYNNEI. With 8 bases removed from V and 2 bases from J, the gap between germline ends came to 13 bases. The CDR3 contains 14 residues. As DNA, the CDR3 is TGTGCCAGCCAGGGGCGGATGGGCAATCAGCCCCAGCATTTT. It codes for CASQGRMGNQPQHF.

The rearrangement uses TRBV19 and TRBJ2-1, with 7 positions matching TRBD2. The germline V gene has CDR1 LNHDA and CDR2 SQIVND (reference sequence). V gave up 5 bases and J gave up 1 base; unmatched junction bases: 14. This CDR3 comprises 18 residues. In nucleotides, the CDR3 is TGTGCCAGTAGTCCGCCCTGGGGCGGGGGATCTTCCTACAATGAGCAGTTCTTC. Protein sequence: CASSPPWGGGSSYNEQFF.

The genes are TRBV6-5 and TRBJ2-7; no firm D call. The germline V gene encodes CDR1 MNHEY and CDR2 SVGAGI. The CDR3 runs to 14 residues. V was cut by 5 bases and J by 3 bases, with 14 bases left in between. The CDR3 reads CASSPQTGHYEQYF. The CDR3 DNA reads as TGTGCCAGCAGTCCCCAGACGGGTCACTACGAGCAGTACTTC.

This clone came up once. The chain uses TRBV5-4 and TRBJ2-2, with 11 bases fitting TRBD2. CDR1 is SGHNT, CDR2 YYREEE, per germline (reference sequence). There are 15 residues in the CDR3. Losses at the gene ends were 5 bases for V and 6 bases for J; bases not matched to a gene: 6. CDR3 region: CASSFSGGAPGELFF. CDR3 DNA: TGTGCCAGCAGTTTTAGCGGGGGGGCCCCCGGGGAGCTGTTTTTT.

The chain links TRBV2 to TRBJ1-1; D possibly corresponds to TRBD1 (5 bases). Germline CDR1 reads SNHLY; CDR2 reads FYNNEI. This CDR3 has 14 amino acids. For the CDR3, the DNA is TGTCCCTGGGGTAGACAGCCCCTGAACACTGAAGCTTTCTTT. Its protein is CPWGRQPLNTEAFF.

There are a few counts of this clone. Written as DNA, the CDR3 is TGCGCCAGCAGCGGCGACAGGATCCCGAACACTGAAGCTTTCTTT. Amino acids: CASSGDRIPNTEAFF. The genes are TRBV5-1 and TRBJ1-1; D possibly corresponds to TRBD1 (6 bases). The CDR3 spans 15 residues. Germline V CDR1 and CDR2: SGHRS, YFSETQ. V was trimmed by 4 bases and J by 1 base, leaving 14 bases between them.